The entry below gives a single T cell receptor beta chain sequence along with its context. Methods used by the authors: Amplified reference gene primers provided the basis for estimating nucleated cell counts. Data came from immunoSEQ multiplex PCR; TCRdb stores just in-frame clones and leaves some out. V, J and clone size were drawn from that table, and D and trimming were deduced from the DNA. The profile shows more than 55,000 clones, around 90% of them singletons. This entry is derived from a study of blood T cell repertoires in COVID-19. The overall study: The United States, Italy and Spain supplied acute and convalescent COVID-19 samples.

Deletions cut 5 bases from V and 5 bases from J, with 12 bases between. From germline, CDR1 is MNHEY and CDR2 SMNVEV (reference sequence). The CDR3 contains 13 residues. The V and J genes are TRBV27 and TRBJ1-2; D is possibly TRBD1 (6 bases). The origin of this receptor is a human donor with active COVID-19. The donor label of this sample is uncertain. The sequenced sample consisted of peripheral blood. In DNA, the CDR3 is TGTGCCAGCAGTCCGGACAGATTGTATGGCTACACCTTC. Its translation: CASSPDRLYGYTF.